This T cell receptor beta chain was retrieved from a study of monozygotic twins with inflammatory bowel disease (dated by TCRdb to about 2019). Regarding the research as a whole: A total of approximately 28 monozygotic twin pairs were included in the full study, comprising nine German pairs (four IBD-concordant, five IBD-discordant) and 19 IBD-discordant Danish pairs. Each individual had, on average, about 151 000 unique TCRalpha sequences and 181 000 unique TCRbeta sequences available for analysis. The search for disease-associated traits relied mainly on comparing, within discordant pairs, IBD patients with their genetically identical healthy co-twins. Beyond this particular receptor, the publication reports: Compared with healthy twins, IBD patients shared fewer clonotypes with other individuals, and the difference was most pronounced in patients with signs of disease activity. No single strong signal or clonotype linked to IBD turned up in the results, so the idea that one exists was not supported. Repertoire similarity did not differ between concordant and discordant twins, possibly due to limited statistical power. TCRbeta repertoire diversity, by inverse Simpson index, was decreased in IBD patients compared with their healthy co-twins. Distinction between different T cell subtypes could not be achieved in the analysis. Differing immunosuppressive treatments among patients may have added background noise and inter-individual variability to the repertoires.

On this clonotype itself: This clone's antigen is unknown.

The CDR3 sequence holds 16 residues, the cysteine and phenylalanine included. There is no recorded DNA. The germline V gene encodes CDR1 SEHNR and CDR2 FQNEAQ (reference sequence). Library creation used 5' RACE. The input for every TCR library was around 3.5 ug of total RNA. For each sample, cDNA synthesis was carried out in eight separate reactions using SMARTScribe reverse transcriptase. During cDNA synthesis, template switching was used to introduce unique molecular identifiers that contained a 6-nucleotide sample barcode. TCRalpha and TCRbeta cDNA was amplified by two nested PCRs of about 15 and 9 cycles, with bead purification after each PCR. Before amplification, the cDNA was treated with uracil DNA-glycosylase and purified using the QIAquick PCR purification kit. In the second PCR, Illumina TruSeq-compatible adapters and sample-specific barcodes were added. TapeStation and Qubit were used to check library quality and concentration, and approximately 5.5 ng of each library went into the pool. Sequencing of pooled libraries was carried out on an Illumina HiSeq2500 single-index Rapid Run using 2 x 100 bp reads and custom sequencing primers. On the authors' methods: UMI-based consensus assembly with MiGEC version 1.2.6 was used to correct PCR and sequencing errors. MiXCR version 2.1.1 handled V(D)J alignment, clonotype assembly and CDR3 extraction. Gene usage, clonotype sharing and MAIT/NKT TCR abundance were normalised by analysing the top 1000, 10 000 and 20 000 clonotypes per sample. After downsampling to 27 000 UMIs, diversity was calculated as the inverse Simpson index using the vegan R package. Paired Mann-Whitney U tests were applied to discordant twin pairs, with Benjamini-Hochberg correction for multiple testing. Reads reprocessed by TCRdb are summarized as one entry per CDR3 protein sequence, and DNA is absent. These V and J calls derive from TCRdb rather than the authors' analysis. The sample has 200,000 to 250,000 distinct CDR3 sequences on record. The leading ten clones occupy roughly 1.5% of the sample.

From each donor, a roughly 2.6 ml peripheral blood sample was collected into PAXgene tubes and stored at -80 degrees C. Total RNA was isolated from whole blood with the PAXgene blood miRNA kit on an automated QIAcube, without T cell sorting. Deep TCRalpha and TCRbeta repertoire profiling with unique molecular barcoding was performed on peripheral blood of monozygotic twin pairs concordant or discordant for inflammatory bowel disease. Smoking habits were recorded for all twin pairs, with individuals classified as current, former or never smokers. The sequenced sample consisted of blood. Here the chain combines TRBV7-9 and TRBJ2-2; TCRdb's D call, TRBD1, is unchecked because there is no DNA. The clonotype originates from a human donor with ulcerative colitis or Crohn's disease, or a healthy co-twin of an affected twin (not recorded which). The CDR3 sequence is CASSHRDRMNTGELFF.